This T cell receptor (beta chain) was obtained from a study of T-cell memory formation after mild COVID-19 (dated by TCRdb to the early 2020s). With respect to the entire study: Most TCR sequence clusters were specific to one of the two donors. Longitudinal TCRalpha and TCRbeta repertoire sequencing tracked T-cell clones expanding and contracting after mild COVID-19 in two donors. Two young, previously healthy adult volunteers, one female and one male, were included in the cohort. Results the study describes overall, beyond this receptor: Only a couple of mild cases were covered in the study, and larger cohorts including severe cases with pre-infection samples were considered necessary. Some responding clones were detected in pre-infection memory, suggesting pre-existing cross-reactive memory T cells joined the SARS-CoV-2 response. Clones contracting from day 15 to 85 had balanced CD4/CD8 phenotypes, while a second wave expanding from day 15 to 37 was biased towards CD4+. Contracting CD4+ clones were found mainly in CM and EM memory subsets, while CD8+ clones were enriched in EMRA. Whether the second-wave clones peaking on day 37 were SARS-CoV-2 specific was not confirmed.

Details on this clonotype: This receptor's antigen is unknown. Base quality data are lacking; no much larger clone is found one base away.

The listed sequencing device is Illumina NovaSeq 6000. cDNA libraries for TCRalpha and TCRbeta were prepared by 5'RACE using constant-segment primers, with sample barcodes and unique molecular identifiers added. Trizol reagent was used to extract RNA from every sample. Amplification of the libraries took two PCR steps, and the second step added a second sample barcode plus Illumina TruSeq adapters. Sequencing of libraries was performed on an Illumina NovaSeq with 2 x 150 bp paired-end reads. Per the source publication's procedure: Reads were demultiplexed and collapsed into UMI-guided consensus sequences with migec v1.2.7. Using mixcr v2.1.11, the UMI consensuses were aligned to TRA and TRB V and J templates and assembled into clonotypes. A clonotype was counted as expanded or contracted only if both edgeR and NoisET called the change significant, with noise models trained on biological replicates. edgeR calls used a false discovery rate-adjusted p below 0.01 and a log2 fold-change threshold of 1. As an exploratory analysis of dynamics, max-normalized trajectories of the 1000 most abundant clonotypes were examined with PCA combined with hierarchical clustering. Each responding clone was given a CD4 or CD8 phenotype based on the CD4+ and CD8+ repertoires, which had been sequenced separately. The raw public data were reprocessed by TCRdb itself: fastp quality trimming at Q25, MiXCR clonotype calling, in-frame beta chains only. Merged by CDR3 protein, the rows form single entries marked with the most common genes and DNA. The V and J calls were determined by TCRdb, not by the authors. The sample includes 350,000 to 450,000 distinct CDR3 sequences, with roughly 26% observed a single time. In total, the top ten clones hold roughly 8.7% of the sample.

Ficoll-Paque density gradient centrifugation was used to isolate PBMCs. Including the terminal cysteine and phenylalanine, the CDR3 comprises 12 residues. The entry retains the CDR3 DNA only, 36 bases that are in frame from base 1. The CDR1 and CDR2 encoded by the germline V gene (reference sequence) are GTSNPN and SVGIG. The V end loses 1 base and the J end loses 10 bases, and a stretch of 11 bases separates them. Sequences were obtained from PBMCs or a T cell subset sorted from them (not recorded which). The rearranged segments are TRBV30 and TRBJ2-4; TRBD1 might be the D gene, on 5 matching bases. The origin of this receptor is an adult woman who had mild COVID-19 (a few samples of this study predate the infection). The sample titles of this study are shuffled in the database, so cell type and time point are left out; the donor was told from shared clones. The CDR3 is CAWSALRQIQYF. The DNA sequence is given as TGTGCCTGGAGTGCTTTAAGACAGATTCAGTACTTC. The variable domain in full, with residues beyond the CDR3 obtained from the reference TRBV30 and TRBJ2-4 genes, is SQTIHQWPATLVQPVGSPLSLECTVEGTSNPNLYWYRQAAGRGLQLLFYSVGIGQISSEVPQNLSASRPQDRQFILSSKKLLLSDSGFYLCAWSALRQIQYFGAGTRLSVL.